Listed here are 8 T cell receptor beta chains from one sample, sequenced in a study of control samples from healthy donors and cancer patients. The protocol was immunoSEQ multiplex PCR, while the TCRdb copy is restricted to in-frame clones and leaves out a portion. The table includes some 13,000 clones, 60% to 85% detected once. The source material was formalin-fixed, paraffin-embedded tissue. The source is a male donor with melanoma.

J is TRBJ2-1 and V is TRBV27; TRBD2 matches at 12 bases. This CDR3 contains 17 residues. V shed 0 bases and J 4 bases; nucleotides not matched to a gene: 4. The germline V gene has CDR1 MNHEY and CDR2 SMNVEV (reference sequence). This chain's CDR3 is CASSLSTSGGIYNEQFF. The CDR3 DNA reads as TGTGCCAGCAGTTTATCTACTAGCGGGGGGATATACAATGAGCAGTTCTTC.

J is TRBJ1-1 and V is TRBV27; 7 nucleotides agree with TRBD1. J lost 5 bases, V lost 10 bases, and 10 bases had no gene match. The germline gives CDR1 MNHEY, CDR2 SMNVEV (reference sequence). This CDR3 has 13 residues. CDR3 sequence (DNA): TGTGCCACCTCCGAGGGGGCCTGGACTGAAGCTTTCTTT. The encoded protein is CATSEGAWTEAFF.

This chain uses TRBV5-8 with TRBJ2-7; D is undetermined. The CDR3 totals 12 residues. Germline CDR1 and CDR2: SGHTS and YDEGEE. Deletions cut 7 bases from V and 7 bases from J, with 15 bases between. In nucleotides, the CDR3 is TGTGCCAGCGGCCTTACGAGGAGTGAGCAGTACTTC. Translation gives CASGLTRSEQYF. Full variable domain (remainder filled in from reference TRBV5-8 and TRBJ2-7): EAGVTQSPTHLIKTRGQQATLRCSPISGHTSVYWYQQALGLGLQFLLWYDEGEERNRGNFPPRFSGRQFPNYSSELNVNALELEDSALYLCASGLTRSEQYFGPGTRLTVT.

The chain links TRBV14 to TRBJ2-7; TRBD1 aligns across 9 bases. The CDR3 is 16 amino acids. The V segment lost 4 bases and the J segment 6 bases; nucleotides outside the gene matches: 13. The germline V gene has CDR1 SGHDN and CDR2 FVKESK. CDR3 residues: CASSPRQGQGSLEQYF. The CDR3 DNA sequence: TGTGCCAGCAGCCCACGTCAGGGACAGGGCTCTCTCGAGCAGTACTTC.

CDR3 coding DNA: TGTGCCAGCAGCCACGGAATAGCGGGGGGGCTTGGCACAGATACGCAGTATTTT. This translates into CASSHGIAGGLGTDTQYF. V gene TRBV14 combines with J gene TRBJ2-3, with 11 bases aligning to TRBD2. This CDR3 is built from 18 residues. Germline CDR1 and CDR2: SGHDN and FVKESK. J lost 1 base, V lost 3 bases, and 9 bases had no gene match.

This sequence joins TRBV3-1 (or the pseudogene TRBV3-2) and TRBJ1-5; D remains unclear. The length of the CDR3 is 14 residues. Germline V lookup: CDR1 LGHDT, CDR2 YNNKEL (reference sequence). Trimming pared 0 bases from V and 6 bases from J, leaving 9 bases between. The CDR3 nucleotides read TGTGCCAGCAGCCAAGACCAGGCGGCTCAGCCCCAGCATTTT. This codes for CASSQDQAAQPQHF.

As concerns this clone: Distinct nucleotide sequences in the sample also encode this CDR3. CDR3 protein: CASADDSSPYGYTF. CDR3 bases: TGTGCCAGCGCCGACGATTCTTCCCCTTATGGCTACACCTTC. This chain links TRBV6-5 with TRBJ1-2; D call uncertain. Germline lookup yields CDR1 MNHEY and CDR2 SVGAGI. The CDR3 covers 14 residues. Trimming pared 8 bases from V and 5 bases from J, leaving 18 bases between.

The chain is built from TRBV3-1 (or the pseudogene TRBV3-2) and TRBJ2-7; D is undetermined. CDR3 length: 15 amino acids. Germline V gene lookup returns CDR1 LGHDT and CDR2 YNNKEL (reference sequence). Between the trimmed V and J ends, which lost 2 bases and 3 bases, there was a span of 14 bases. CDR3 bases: TGTGCCAGCAGCCAACTAGTGAGACAAGACTACGAGCAGTACTTC. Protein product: CASSQLVRQDYEQYF.